These 28 T cell receptor beta chains were sequenced from one sample in a study of T cell changes during pregnancy in multiple sclerosis. Some clones are missing from TCRdb's copy, which holds only in-frame ones; the method was immunoSEQ multiplex PCR. The sample holds tens of thousands of clones, about 91% seen once. The specimen was CD4+ T cells from peripheral blood mononuclear cells, collected in the third trimester of pregnancy. These receptors came from a female donor in good health, enrolled as a control in a pregnancy study.

The chain combines TRBV7-2 with TRBJ2-7; D may be TRBD2 (6 bases). The V and J ends lost 1 base and 4 bases respectively, with 11 bases between them. Per the germline V gene, CDR1 is SGHTA and CDR2 is FQGNSA. The CDR3 has 14 residues. The CDR3 nucleotides read TGTGCCAGCAGCTTAGGTGGACTACCGTACGAGCAGTACTTC. Its translation: CASSLGGLPYEQYF.

Details on this clone: One junction end does not reproduce the germline sequence, and a read error may be involved. This chain uses TRBV7-9 with TRBJ1-4; 7 positions agree with TRBD1. Looked up from germline, CDR1 is SEHNR and CDR2 is FQNEAQ (reference sequence). This CDR3 is built from 11 residues. The CDR3 reads CASTSAGDRVF. CDR3 bases: TGTGCCAGCACCTCCGCCGGGGACAGAGTTTTT.

The chain links TRBV18 to TRBJ1-5; D possibly corresponds to TRBD1 (6 bases). V lost 3 bases, J lost 7 bases, and 16 bases lay in between. The germline gives CDR1 KGHSH, CDR2 LQKENI. The CDR3 covers 15 residues. The CDR3 loop reads CASSPVGQSGQPQHF. Written as DNA, the CDR3 is TGTGCCAGCTCACCCGTCGGACAGTCGGGGCAGCCCCAGCATTTT. The whole variable domain, remainder taken from reference TRBV18 and TRBJ1-5, is NAGVMQNPRHLVRRRGQEARLRCSPMKGHSHVYWYRQLPEEGLKFMVYLQKENIIDESGMPKERFSAEFPKEGPSILRIQQVVRGDSAAYFCASSPVGQSGQPQHFGDGTRLSIL.

V gene TRBV2 combines with J gene TRBJ1-1, with D possibly being TRBD1 (5 bases). Germline V CDR1 and CDR2: SNHLY, FYNNEI. Trimming shortened V by 7 bases and J by 2 bases, and 8 bases separated the two germline ends. There are 12 residues in the CDR3. In nucleotides, the CDR3 is TGTGCCAGCAAGGGGTTTAACACTGAAGCTTTCTTT. Residues: CASKGFNTEAFF.

The rearrangement links TRBV28 to TRBJ1-5; weak D call: TRBD1 (6 bases). The V gene lost 5 bases and the J gene lost 7 bases, with 21 bases spanning the gap. The CDR3 contains 16 residues. The germline V gene has CDR1 MDHEN and CDR2 SYDVKM. CDR3 nucleotide sequence: TGTGCCAGCAGTCTACGGACAGACACAGGACGCCAGCCCCAGCATTTT. This sequence encodes CASSLRTDTGRQPQHF.

The chain links TRBV5-4 to TRBJ1-1, with a weak D call TRBD1 (5 bases). The germline CDR1 and CDR2 sequences are SGHNT and YYREEE (reference sequence). Trimming stripped 0 bases from V and 4 bases from J, with 10 bases between. The CDR3 has 14 amino acids. The CDR3 region is CASSLGGFGTEAFF. The CDR3 DNA reads as TGTGCCAGCAGCTTGGGGGGCTTTGGCACTGAAGCTTTCTTT.

The J gene is TRBJ2-1, the V gene TRBV7-8; the match to TRBD1 covers 9 bases. The length of the CDR3 is 15 residues. Germline CDR1 reads SGHVS; CDR2 reads FQNEAQ. V shed 4 bases and J 2 bases; nucleotides not matched to a gene: 3. The CDR3 DNA sequence: TGTGCCAGCAGCTCGCGGACAGGGGCCTACAATGAGCAGTTCTTC. It encodes CASSSRTGAYNEQFF.

The chain has TRBV7-9 and TRBJ2-5, with D perhaps matching TRBD1 (7 bases). V was trimmed by 1 base and J by 6 bases, leaving 21 bases between them. This CDR3 has 17 residues. The germline V gene has CDR1 SEHNR and CDR2 FQNEAQ (reference sequence). In DNA form, the CDR3 reads TGTGCCAGCAGCTTAGGCCTACTGGCAGGGGGGCAAAAGACCCAGTACTTC. Translated, it gives CASSLGLLAGGQKTQYF.

This clone was detected only once. This rearrangement joins TRBV30 to TRBJ1-4; D not resolved. Trimming removed 3 bases at V and 7 bases at J, with 12 bases between. Germline V gene data show CDR1 as GTSNPN and CDR2 as SVGIG (reference sequence). This CDR3 region has 13 residues. CDR3 residues: CAWSERPGEKLFF. The DNA of the CDR3 is TGTGCCTGGAGCGAGAGGCCGGGTGAAAAACTGTTTTTT.

This clone was found a few times. The rearrangement uses TRBV5-1 and TRBJ2-5; possible D gene TRBD1, 5 bases. The germline V gene has CDR1 SGHRS and CDR2 YFSETQ. Trimming pared 5 bases from V and 9 bases from J, leaving 14 bases between. The CDR3 totals 12 residues. As DNA, the CDR3 is TGCGCCAGCAGGGTGGACACCTCGGCCCAGTACTTC. It yields the protein CASRVDTSAQYF.

The genes are TRBV7-9 and TRBJ2-3; 7 bases map to TRBD2. The CDR3 covers 14 residues. Trimming took 3 bases from V and 4 from J; bases not matched to a gene: 4. Germline CDR1 SEHNR, CDR2 FQNEAQ (reference sequence). Here the CDR3 reads CASSFSGAPDTQYF. The DNA for the CDR3 is TGTGCCAGCAGCTTCAGCGGGGCCCCAGATACGCAGTATTTT.

This clone appeared a single time. V gene TRBV7-3 combines with J gene TRBJ2-5; D is unclear. The CDR3 totals 13 residues. The germline CDR1 and CDR2 sequences are SGHTA and FQGTGA. V was pared by 2 bases and J by 1 base, with 5 bases between. The CDR3 region has the DNA TGTGCCAGCAGCTTATCCTTCCAAGAGACCCAGTACTTC. As protein: CASSLSFQETQYF.

This sequence joins TRBV7-2 and TRBJ2-3, with 8 bases fitting TRBD2. CDR1 is SGHTA and CDR2 is FQGNSA in the germline V gene. The CDR3 sequence is 18 residues long. V dropped 5 bases and J dropped 5; count of bases not matched to a gene: 18. The CDR3 DNA sequence: TGTGCCAGCAGCCCCGCGATCCGATCGCGGGGGGTGAGAGATACGCAGTATTTT. It codes for CASSPAIRSRGVRDTQYF. Variable domain in full (rest from reference TRBV7-2 and TRBJ2-3): GAGVSQSPSNKVTEKGKDVELRCDPISGHTALYWYRQSLGQGLEFLIYFQGNSAPDKSGLPSDRFSAERTGGSVSTLTIQRTQQEDSAVYLCASSPAIRSRGVRDTQYFGPGTRLTVL.

This chain joins TRBV10-3 and TRBJ1-1, with a possible D match to TRBD1 (5 bases). The CDR3 loop spans 16 amino acids. CDR1 and CDR2 (germline): ENHRY, SYGVKD. The V and J ends lost 2 bases and 1 base respectively, with 14 bases between them. CDR3 sequence: CAISERGGAGNTEAFF. DNA of the CDR3: TGTGCCATCAGTGAGCGGGGAGGGGCGGGGAACACTGAAGCTTTCTTT.

V usage is TRBV7-2 and J usage is TRBJ2-7, with a possible D match to TRBD1 (6 bases). The germline CDR1 and CDR2 sequences are SGHTA and FQGNSA. V was pared by 5 bases and J by 2 bases, with 13 bases between. The CDR3 is made up of 14 amino acids. The CDR3 DNA reads as TGTGCCAGCAGCCCCCGACAGGAGACCTACGAGCAGTACTTC. It yields the protein CASSPRQETYEQYF.

This clone showed up just once. The chain couples TRBV4-2 to TRBJ1-2; maybe TRBD1 (5 bases). This CDR3 comprises 13 residues. From germline, CDR1 is LGHNA and CDR2 YNFKEQ. V lost 1 base, J lost 6 bases, and 9 bases lay in between. CDR3 in amino acids: CASSQGGYDGYTF. The CDR3 DNA follows: TGTGCCAGCAGCCAAGGGGGCTACGATGGCTACACCTTC.

V gene TRBV18 combines with J gene TRBJ1-3, with D unclear. Trimming pared 3 bases from V and 0 bases from J, leaving 9 bases between. The V gene's germline CDR1 is KGHSH and CDR2 LQKENI. This CDR3 spans 15 amino acids. The CDR3 bases are TGTGCCAGCTCACCTGCGGCCTACTCTGGAAACACCATATATTTT. It codes for CASSPAAYSGNTIYF.

The chain carries TRBV6-6 and TRBJ2-7; 11 nucleotides agree with TRBD2. The germline V gene has CDR1 MNHNY and CDR2 SVGAGI (reference sequence). CDR3 size: 16 residues. Germline trimming cut 6 bases from V and 1 base from J; bases unmatched to any gene: 8. The CDR3 nucleotides are TGTGCCAGCAGCCGCGCTGGGACTAGCGGATCCTACGAGCAGTACTTC. It translates to CASSRAGTSGSYEQYF.

This chain joins TRBV19 and TRBJ1-3, with a tentative D call TRBD1 (6 bases). This CDR3 region has 15 residues. V shed 7 bases and J shed 3 bases, with 16 bases lying between them. CDR1 LNHDA and CDR2 SQIVND come from the germline V gene (reference sequence). In nucleotides, the CDR3 is TGTGCCAGTACCTCCACAGGGTTCGGTGGAAACACCATATATTTT. As protein: CASTSTGFGGNTIYF.

The J gene is TRBJ1-5, the V gene TRBV2, with 9 bases aligning to TRBD1. Unmatched junction bases numbered 4, after V lost 0 bases and J lost 1 base. CDR1 is SNHLY and CDR2 is FYNNEI in the germline V gene. The CDR3 has 17 residues. The CDR3 DNA sequence: TGTGCCAGCAGTGAAGCCGGGACAGGGTTGAGCAATCAGCCCCAGCATTTT. Protein sequence: CASSEAGTGLSNQPQHF.

This chain connects TRBV9 to TRBJ2-2; a weak D match, TRBD2 (5 bases). This CDR3 is built from 14 residues. Trimming took 0 bases from V and 9 from J, leaving 12 bases between them. Germline CDR1 is SGDLS and CDR2 is YYNGEE. CDR3 residues: CASSVGRTSRELFF. Here the CDR3 DNA reads TGTGCCAGCAGCGTAGGTAGGACTTCTAGGGAGCTGTTTTTT.

As DNA, the CDR3 is TGTGCCAGCGGGGGGGCATGGGATACGCAGTATTTT. As protein: CASGGAWDTQYF. The chain is built from TRBV7-2 and TRBJ2-3; a weak D match, TRBD2 (7 bases). The CDR3 loop spans 12 amino acids. CDR1 and CDR2 from the germline V gene are SGHTA and FQGNSA. The ends were cut back, 8 bases at V and 6 bases at J, with 12 bases in the middle.

The chain links TRBV6-6 to TRBJ1-6, with 7 bases identical to TRBD1. Unmatched junction bases numbered 5, after V lost 0 bases and J lost 9 bases. The germline CDR1 and CDR2 sequences are MNHNY and SVGAGI (reference sequence). This CDR3 has 15 residues. CDR3 residues: CASSYSETGSSPLHF. In DNA, the CDR3 is TGTGCCAGCAGTTACTCTGAGACAGGGAGTTCACCCCTCCACTTT.

The rearrangement uses TRBV5-6 and TRBJ1-2; possibly TRBD1 for D (6 bases). V lost 5 bases, J lost 8 bases, and 10 bases lay in between. CDR3 length equals 11 residues. The germline CDR1 and CDR2 sequences are SGHDT and YYEEEE. The CDR3 DNA reads as TGTGCCAGCAGGTATCAGGGGGGCTACACCTTC. It codes for CASRYQGGYTF.

The chain carries TRBV7-3 and TRBJ2-5; possibly TRBD2 for D (7 bases). Looked up from germline, CDR1 is SGHTA and CDR2 is FQGTGA. With 5 bases removed from V and 3 bases from J, the gap between germline ends came to 16 bases. This CDR3 comprises 15 residues. The CDR3 DNA is TGTGCCAGCAGCCCTGGGAAGGGGGGGGAAGAGACCCAGTACTTC. Protein product: CASSPGKGGEETQYF.

The V call is TRBV6-5, the J call TRBJ2-7; TRBD1 matches 8 bases. V trimming: 5 bases; J trimming: 4 bases; junction bases outside the gene matches: 10. This CDR3 spans 15 amino acids. Germline V gives CDR1 MNHEY, CDR2 SVGAGI. The CDR3 here is CASSTSGTGGYEQYF. DNA of the CDR3: TGTGCCAGCAGTACCTCCGGGACAGGCGGATACGAGCAGTACTTC.

The chain links TRBV2 to TRBJ1-1, with a possible D match to TRBD1 (6 bases). V was pared by 2 bases and J by 5 bases, with 9 bases between. CDR3 size: 13 residues. Germline V CDR1 and CDR2: SNHLY, FYNNEI. The CDR3 sequence: CASSEKGVTEAFF. The CDR3 DNA follows: TGTGCCAGCAGTGAAAAGGGGGTGACTGAAGCTTTCTTT.

The V and J genes are TRBV11-3 and TRBJ2-7; a possible D gene is TRBD1 (5 bases). CDR1 is SGHNT, CDR2 YENEEA, per germline. The germline V and J ends were trimmed by 2 bases and 0 bases, with 8 bases remaining between them. CDR3 length equals 14 residues. The CDR3 reads CASSLQGISYEQYF. For the CDR3, the DNA is TGTGCCAGCAGCTTACAGGGAATCTCCTACGAGCAGTACTTC.